The present TCR beta chain was sequenced within a study of cytomegalovirus exposure and HLA in healthy donors. About the research overall: An earlier analysis identified approximately 110 million unique TCR beta sequences in about 200 million T cells.

This CDR3 region has 14 residues. Germline CDR1 is PRHDT and CDR2 is FYEKMQ (reference sequence). The V and J ends lost 8 bases and 0 bases respectively, with 11 bases between them. Details on this clone: Antigen specificity is unknown.

Points from the study as a whole: A few V segments could not be told apart, such as TRBV6-2 and TRBV6-3, and were left out. Using the classifier, cytomegalovirus status was reportedly diagnosed with high specificity and sensitivity. It was reported in a later analysis that an Asian-associated ancestry cluster showed fewer N-insertions than the 666-donor mean.

A multiplex PCR was run with 60 Vbeta primers and 13 Jbeta primers. Measured with immunoSEQ multiplex PCR; TCRdb has only the in-frame clones, and not every one. The data hold about 180,000 clones, with around three quarters observed a single time. Sequenced input: PBMCs. This TCR came from a woman aged 25 to 39 in good health and CMV-seronegative. V gene TRBV13 combines with J gene TRBJ1-3; tentatively, D is TRBD1 (5 bases). CDR3 in amino acids: CASAQGSSGNTIYF. CDR3 sequence (DNA): TGTGCCAGCGCCCAGGGTTCCTCTGGAAACACCATATATTTT.